This TCR beta chain was profiled in a study of Graves' ophthalmopathy and Graves' hyperthyroidism. The CDR3 has 16 amino acids. Germline CDR1 and CDR2: ENHRY and SYGVKD. The V end lost 11 bases, the J end lost 3 bases, and 25 bases lay between the germline ends. Investigators amplified TCR beta CDR3 regions from RNA transcripts. A first-round RT-PCR used HTBI primers, followed by a second-round multiplex PCR. Each CDR3 protein is one row after TCRdb ran MiXCR on the multiplex PCR reads. The sample includes hundreds of thousands of distinct CDR3 sequences, roughly two fifths of them seen just once. The sequence came from an adult man with Graves' ophthalmopathy. The chain combines TRBV10-3 with TRBJ1-1; D is perhaps TRBD1 (5 bases). Sample: peripheral blood. As DNA, the CDR3 is TGTGCCGCCAGCAGCCCAGGTGGGGCATCCGACACTGAAGCTTTCTTT. Translating gives CAASSPGGASDTEAFF.